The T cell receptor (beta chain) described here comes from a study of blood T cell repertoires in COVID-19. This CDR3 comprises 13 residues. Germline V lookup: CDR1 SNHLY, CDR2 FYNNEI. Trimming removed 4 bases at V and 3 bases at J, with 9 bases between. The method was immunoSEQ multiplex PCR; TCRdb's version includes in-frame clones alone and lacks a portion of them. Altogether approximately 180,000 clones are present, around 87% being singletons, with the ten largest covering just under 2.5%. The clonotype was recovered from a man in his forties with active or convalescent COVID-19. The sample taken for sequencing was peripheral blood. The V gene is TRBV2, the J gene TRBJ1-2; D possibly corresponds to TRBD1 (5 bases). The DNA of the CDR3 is TGTGCCAGCAGTGTGTCACAGGACTATGGCTACACCTTC. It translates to CASSVSQDYGYTF. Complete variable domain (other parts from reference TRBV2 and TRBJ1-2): EPEVTQTPSHQVTQMGQEVILRCVPISNHLYFYWYRQILGQKVEFLVSFYNNEISEKSEIFDDQFSVERPDGSNFTLKIRSTKLEDSAMYFCASSVSQDYGYTFGSGTRLTVV.